Each of the 27 T cell receptor beta chains below was sequenced from the same sample in a study of blood T cell repertoires in COVID-19. Clones were sequenced by immunoSEQ multiplex PCR, and TCRdb holds only the in-frame ones, with some missing. The sample contains some 320,000 clones, just under 90% of which appear only once. Sequencing used PBMCs or T cells enriched from blood (not recorded which). The receptors come from a woman aged 45-60 years who had been exposed to COVID-19.

This clone has a single count. The rearrangement links TRBV5-6 to TRBJ1-2; 8 bases agree with TRBD1. V gave up 1 base and J gave up 7 bases; unmatched junction bases: 3. The CDR3 loop spans 13 amino acids. The germline CDR1 and CDR2 sequences are SGHDT and YYEEEE. In DNA, the CDR3 is TGTGCCAGCAGCTTGTCAGGGGGCGCTGGCTACACCTTC. Translated, it gives CASSLSGGAGYTF.

The chain uses TRBV24-1 and TRBJ1-1; 8 positions agree with TRBD1. V lost 3 bases and J lost 1; bases outside the gene matches: 3. The CDR3 totals 15 residues. Germline CDR1 is KGHDR and CDR2 is SFDVKD. CDR3 in amino acids: CATSDATGENTEAFF. The CDR3, as DNA: TGTGCCACCAGTGATGCGACAGGGGAGAACACTGAAGCTTTCTTT.

The V gene is TRBV21-1, the J gene TRBJ1-4; the table's D gene call, TRBD1, was not cross checked with the DNA. TRBV21-1 is a known pseudogene. This CDR3 is 16 amino acids long. The CDR3 nucleotides are TGTGCCAGCACCATCTCCGAGGGGACAGGGGATGAAAAACTGTTTTTT. This sequence encodes CASTISEGTGDEKLFF.

The chain uses TRBV3-1 (or the pseudogene TRBV3-2) and TRBJ2-7; D possibly corresponds to TRBD1 (6 bases). The CDR3 runs to 13 residues. V dropped 6 bases and J dropped 7 bases, with 16 bases sitting between them. Germline-derived CDR1 and CDR2 are LGHDT and YNNKEL (reference sequence). The CDR3 loop is CASSLVQGREQYF. CDR3 DNA sequence: TGTGCCAGCAGTCTGGTACAGGGCAGGGAGCAGTACTTC.

The V gene is TRBV10-3, the J gene TRBJ1-2; 8 nucleotides align to TRBD1. The trim removed 4 bases at V and 6 bases at J, leaving 10 bases unmatched. The CDR3 sequence is 15 residues long. Germline CDR1 reads ENHRY; CDR2 reads SYGVKD. In DNA form, the CDR3 reads TGTGCCATCAGTGGTACGGACAGGGTGGAAAATGGCTACACCTTC. Its translation is CAISGTDRVENGYTF.

J is TRBJ1-5 and V is TRBV5-5; D call uncertain. Germline V CDR1 and CDR2: SGHKS, YYEKEE (reference sequence). The CDR3 covers 16 residues. V dropped 4 bases and J dropped 0 bases, with 14 bases sitting between them. The DNA for the CDR3 is TGTGCCAGCAGCCAGTTCTGGGGAGGTAGCAATCAGCCCCAGCATTTT. As protein: CASSQFWGGSNQPQHF.

The rearrangement uses TRBV7-9 and TRBJ2-3; 10 bases map to TRBD1. Germline CDR1 reads SEHNR; CDR2 reads FQNEAQ (reference sequence). The CDR3 is 18 residues long. Unmatched junction bases numbered 14, after V lost 3 bases and J lost 5 bases. CDR3 protein: CASSLVGVGTGVGDTQYF. The CDR3 coding sequence is TGTGCCAGCAGCTTGGTTGGGGTCGGGACAGGGGTTGGAGATACGCAGTATTTT.

The count of this clone is one. The chain links TRBV7-8 to TRBJ2-1, with TRBD2 matching over 8 bases. Trimming took 1 base from V and 5 from J; bases not matched to a gene: 10. The CDR3 has 17 amino acids. Germline V gene data show CDR1 as SGHVS and CDR2 as FQNEAQ. CDR3 bases: TGTGCCAGCAGCTTAGGGCTCGGGACTAGGAGAAACAATGAGCAGTTCTTC. Translated, it gives CASSLGLGTRRNNEQFF.

CDR3 loop: CASSPGGTGGAEQFF. CDR3 DNA: TGCGCCAGCAGCCCGGGAGGGACGGGAGGGGCTGAGCAGTTCTTC. This chain connects TRBV5-1 to TRBJ2-1, with TRBD2 matching 8 bases. This CDR3 contains 15 residues. Germline CDR1 and CDR2: SGHRS and YFSETQ. The trim removed 4 bases at V and 9 bases at J, leaving 12 bases unmatched.

The CDR3: CASMGAGGRNEQFF. The CDR3 DNA is TGTGCCAGCATGGGAGCAGGGGGCAGGAATGAGCAGTTCTTC. The gene calls are TRBV28 and TRBJ2-1; 8 nucleotides match TRBD1. The CDR3 loop spans 14 amino acids. Germline CDR1 is MDHEN and CDR2 is SYDVKM. V lost 7 bases to trimming and J lost 7 bases; unmatched junction nucleotides: 9.

The V gene is TRBV2, the J gene TRBJ2-7; a weak D match, TRBD2 (5 bases). This CDR3 is 12 amino acids long. Germline values: CDR1 SNHLY, CDR2 FYNNEI. Trimming took off 7 bases at V and 7 bases at J, with 14 bases between the two ends. CDR3 sequence (DNA): TGTGCCAGCACGTCCTCAGGAGGAGAGCAGTACTTC. It is translated as CASTSSGGEQYF.

The chain uses TRBV3-1 (or the pseudogene TRBV3-2) and TRBJ2-3; unclear D gene. Trimming took 0 bases from V and 8 from J, leaving 12 bases between them. The germline gives CDR1 LGHDT, CDR2 YNNKEL (reference sequence). This CDR3 comprises 14 residues. CDR3 region: CASSQDTQYGTQYF. DNA of the CDR3: TGTGCCAGCAGCCAAGATACCCAGTATGGTACGCAGTATTTT.

The CDR3 protein is CASSTGLAAGEQFF. The CDR3 bases are TGTGCCAGCAGTACGGGACTGGCCGCGGGTGAGCAGTTCTTC. V and J are TRBV27 and TRBJ2-1, with D perhaps TRBD2 (6 bases). The CDR3 has 14 amino acids. Per germline, CDR1 MNHEY and CDR2 SMNVEV (reference sequence). Trimming took 5 bases from V and 9 from J, leaving 17 bases between them.

This rearrangement joins TRBV6-1 to TRBJ1-1, with D possibly matching TRBD1 (5 bases). V was clipped by 2 bases and J by 1 base, with 11 bases between them. Germline V lookup: CDR1 MNHNS, CDR2 SASEGT. CDR3 length: 15 residues. In DNA, the CDR3 is TGTGCCAGCAGTGAAACGGAAGACAGGAACACTGAAGCTTTCTTT. As protein: CASSETEDRNTEAFF.

The V gene is TRBV27, the J gene TRBJ1-2, with D possibly TRBD1 on 6 matching bases. V was shortened by 4 bases and J by 1 base, with 7 bases between the two germline ends. This CDR3 spans 13 amino acids. Looked up from germline, CDR1 is MNHEY and CDR2 is SMNVEV (reference sequence). CDR3 coding DNA: TGTGCCAGCAGTTACAGGGTTAACTATGGCTACACCTTC. It specifies CASSYRVNYGYTF.

In nucleotides, the CDR3 is TGCGCCAGCAGCTTCCATAACCCGGTTCGGGATGGCTACACCTTC. As protein: CASSFHNPVRDGYTF. This chain connects TRBV5-1 to TRBJ1-2, with no clear D. The V end was cut by 2 bases, the J end by 6 bases, with 17 bases between. CDR3 length: 15 amino acids. The germline gives CDR1 SGHRS, CDR2 YFSETQ.

This chain joins TRBV5-4 and TRBJ2-7; 10 positions agree with TRBD1. V lost 4 bases, J lost 1 base, and 2 bases stayed unmatched. Germline V gene lookup returns CDR1 SGHNT and CDR2 YYREEE (reference sequence). This CDR3 is 14 amino acids long. CDR3 DNA: TGTGCCAGCAGCAGGGGACAGGGGTCCTACGAGCAGTACTTC. Protein product: CASSRGQGSYEQYF. Together with reference TRBV5-4 and TRBJ2-7, the CDR3 gives the full variable domain: ETGVTQSPTHLIKTRGQQVTLRCSSQSGHNTVSWYQQALGQGPQFIFQYYREEENGRGNFPPRFSGLQFPNYSSELNVNALELDDSALYLCASSRGQGSYEQYFGPGTRLTVT.

The rearrangement joins TRBV6-5 to TRBJ1-1; D is unresolved. The ends were cut back, 6 bases at V and 4 bases at J, with 12 bases in the middle. The CDR3 length is 13 residues. Germline V lookup: CDR1 MNHEY, CDR2 SVGAGI. CDR3 nucleotide sequence: TGTGCCAGCAGAGAGTCGGTTGGCACTGAAGCTTTCTTT. It yields the protein CASRESVGTEAFF.

V usage is TRBV4-1 and J usage is TRBJ1-5, with D perhaps TRBD1 (5 bases). Deletions cut 4 bases from V and 3 bases from J, with 25 bases between. CDR3 size: 19 residues. Germline V CDR1 and CDR2: MGHRA, YSYEKL. CDR3 sequence reads: CASSPLEGRGVLANQPQHF. For the CDR3, the DNA is TGCGCCAGCAGCCCCCTGGAGGGACGGGGGGTTCTTGCCAATCAGCCCCAGCATTTT.

CDR3 region: CASHPRGTGSGTGELFF. CDR3 coding DNA: TGTGCCAGTCACCCCAGAGGGACAGGGTCGGGCACCGGGGAGCTGTTTTTT. The chain has TRBV7-9 and TRBJ2-2, with 9 positions matching TRBD1. The CDR3 extends over 17 amino acids. Germline lookup yields CDR1 SEHNR and CDR2 FQNEAQ (reference sequence). The V and J ends lost 9 bases and 4 bases, in that order; junction bases with no gene match: 15.

The rearrangement joins TRBV28 to TRBJ2-7, with 7 bases fitting TRBD2. V lost 8 bases to trimming and J lost 2 bases; unmatched junction nucleotides: 6. The CDR3 has 13 residues. The germline V gene encodes CDR1 MDHEN and CDR2 SYDVKM. The chain's CDR3 is CASWEAGTYEQYF. CDR3 in DNA: TGTGCCAGCTGGGAAGCGGGGACCTACGAGCAGTACTTC.

The chain uses TRBV29-1 and TRBJ2-3; D not certain. This CDR3 is built from 14 residues. Trimming left V 2 bases short and J 4 bases short, with 13 bases between. The germline CDR1 and CDR2 sequences are SQVTM and ANQGSEA. The CDR3 reads CSVEIEVPPDTQYF. Here the CDR3 DNA reads TGCAGCGTTGAAATAGAAGTCCCCCCAGATACGCAGTATTTT.

The chain's CDR3 is CASSQPTGVGGYTF. For the CDR3, the DNA is TGCGCCAGCAGCCAGCCCACAGGGGTCGGGGGCTACACCTTC. This sequence joins TRBV4-1 and TRBJ1-2; 7 bases are a match to TRBD1. In germline, CDR1 is MGHRA, CDR2 YSYEKL. V lost 3 bases to trimming and J lost 8 bases; unmatched junction nucleotides: 9. This CDR3 spans 14 amino acids.

The gene calls are TRBV6-1 and TRBJ1-5; D is possibly TRBD1 (6 bases). This CDR3 has 13 amino acids. Germline CDR1 reads MNHNS; CDR2 reads SASEGT. Trimming cost V 3 bases and J 6 bases, with 9 bases left between them. The CDR3 bases are TGTGCCAGCAGTGAGCGGGGGGCTCAGCCCCAGCATTTT. Protein: CASSERGAQPQHF.

The chain carries TRBV6-5 and TRBJ1-6; 7 bases are a match to TRBD1. The CDR3 has 14 amino acids. With V trimmed by 4 bases and J by 9 bases, 6 bases remained unmatched. The germline gives CDR1 MNHEY, CDR2 SVGAGI. Here the CDR3 reads CASSFPQGGSPLHF. The CDR3 DNA reads TGTGCCAGCAGTTTTCCGCAGGGGGGTTCACCCCTCCACTTT.

V and J are TRBV19 and TRBJ1-1; 10 bases line up with TRBD1. Trimming took 4 bases from V and 4 from J; bases not matched to a gene: 3. Germline CDR1 LNHDA, CDR2 SQIVND (reference sequence). CDR3 length: 14 amino acids. CDR3 DNA: TGTGCCAGTAGTACCCGACAGGGGGCCACTGAAGCTTTCTTT. It encodes CASSTRQGATEAFF.

The chain combines TRBV5-6 with TRBJ2-5; 7 bases are shared with TRBD2. The germline gives CDR1 SGHDT, CDR2 YYEEEE. Losses at the gene ends were 0 bases for V and 3 bases for J; bases not matched to a gene: 2. This CDR3 has 14 amino acids. The CDR3 loop is CASSLAAGEETQYF. In DNA form, the CDR3 reads TGTGCCAGCAGCTTGGCGGCGGGGGAAGAGACCCAGTACTTC.